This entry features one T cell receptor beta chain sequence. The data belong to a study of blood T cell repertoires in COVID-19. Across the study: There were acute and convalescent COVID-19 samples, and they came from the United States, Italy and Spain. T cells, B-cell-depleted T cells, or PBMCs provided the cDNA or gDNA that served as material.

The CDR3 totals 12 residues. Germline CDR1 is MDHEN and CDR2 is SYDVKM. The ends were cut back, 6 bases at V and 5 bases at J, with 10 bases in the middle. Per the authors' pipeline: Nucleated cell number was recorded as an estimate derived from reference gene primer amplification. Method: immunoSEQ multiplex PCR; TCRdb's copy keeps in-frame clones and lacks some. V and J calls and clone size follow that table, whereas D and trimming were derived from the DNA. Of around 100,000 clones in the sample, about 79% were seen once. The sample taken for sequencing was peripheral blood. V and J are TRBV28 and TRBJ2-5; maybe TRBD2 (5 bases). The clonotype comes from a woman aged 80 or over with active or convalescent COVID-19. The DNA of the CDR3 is TGTGCCAGCAGCCTTCCGGGGGAGACCCAGTACTTC. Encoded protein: CASSLPGETQYF.